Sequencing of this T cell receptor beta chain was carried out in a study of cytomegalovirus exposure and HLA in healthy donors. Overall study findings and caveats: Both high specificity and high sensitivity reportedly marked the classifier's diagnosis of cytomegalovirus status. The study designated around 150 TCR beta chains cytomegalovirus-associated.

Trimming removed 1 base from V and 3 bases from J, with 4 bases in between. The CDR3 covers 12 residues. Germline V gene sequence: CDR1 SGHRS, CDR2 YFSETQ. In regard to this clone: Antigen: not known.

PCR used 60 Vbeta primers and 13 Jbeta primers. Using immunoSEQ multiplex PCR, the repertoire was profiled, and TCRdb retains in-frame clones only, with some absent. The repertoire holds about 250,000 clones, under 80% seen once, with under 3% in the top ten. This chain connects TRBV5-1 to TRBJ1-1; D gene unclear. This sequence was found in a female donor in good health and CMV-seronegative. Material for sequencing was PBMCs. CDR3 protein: CASSLRDTEAFF. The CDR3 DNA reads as TGCGCCAGCAGCTTGAGAGACACTGAAGCTTTCTTT.